The 11 T cell receptor beta chains presented below share a single source sample, sequenced in a study of blood T cells in healthy people across ages. The authors ran a second PCR of roughly 6 to 12 cycles using a sample-barcoded 5' primer and a J-beta primer mix. TCRdb re-derived calls from the 5' RACE reads in MiXCR, one entry per CDR3 protein. The sample consists of 850,000 to 950,000 distinct CDR3 sequences, 25% to 30% of them appearing once. Input material: blood. Every receptor here comes from a woman of 80 years or more in good health.

The CDR3 nucleotides are TGTGCCAGTAGTATCTCCCAAGGCATTCAGTACTTC. The encoded protein is CASSISQGIQYF. This rearrangement joins TRBV19 to TRBJ2-4; D is uncertain. V was shortened by 3 bases and J by 9 bases, with 9 bases between the two germline ends. In germline, CDR1 is LNHDA, CDR2 SQIVND (reference sequence). There are 12 residues in the CDR3.

In its sample, this clonotype was seen many times. This chain connects TRBV7-2 to TRBJ1-1, with a weak D call TRBD1 (6 bases). Germline V gene sequence: CDR1 SGHTA, CDR2 FQGNSA. The V gene lost 4 bases and the J gene lost 0 bases, with 15 bases spanning the gap. The CDR3 totals 16 residues. The chain's CDR3 is CASSSQGTGVNTEAFF. The CDR3 DNA reads as TGTGCCAGCAGCTCTCAGGGGACCGGAGTGAACACTGAAGCTTTCTTT.

This clonotype was counted only a few times. The V call is TRBV29-1, the J call TRBJ1-1; no reliable D call. There are 13 residues in the CDR3. CDR1 is SQVTM and CDR2 is ANQGSEA in the germline V gene. V lost 2 bases, J lost 4 bases, and 11 bases lay in between. The CDR3 DNA reads TGCAGCGTTGAAATGCTGGAGGGCACTGAAGCTTTCTTT. Its protein is CSVEMLEGTEAFF.

V and J are TRBV12-3 or TRBV12-4 and TRBJ1-1, with D uncertain. V lost 6 bases, J lost 2 bases, and 4 bases lay in between. CDR3 length: 11 residues. CDR3 nucleotides: TGTGCCAGCAGACATAACACTGAAGCTTTCTTT. It yields the protein CASRHNTEAFF.

Concerning this clonotype: Compared with germline, one end of the junction differs, possibly owing to a read error. This chain links TRBV12-3 or TRBV12-4 with TRBJ2-3, with TRBD2 matching over 8 bases. The CDR3 sequence is 15 residues long. The CDR3 loop reads CASSPLAGSTDTEYF. CDR3 bases: TGTGCCAGCAGTCCCTTAGCGGGGAGCACAGATACGGAGTATTTT.

The V and J genes are TRBV30 and TRBJ2-7; 7 bases map to TRBD1. V dropped 3 bases and J dropped 0; count of bases not matched to a gene: 8. The CDR3 contains 15 residues. The germline gives CDR1 GTSNPN, CDR2 SVGIG (reference sequence). The CDR3 spells CAWRAGTDNSYEQYF. The CDR3 DNA is TGTGCCTGGAGGGCTGGGACAGACAACTCCTACGAGCAGTACTTC.

This clonotype occurred a few times. A much larger clone lies a single base off, so this may be a read error. The chain carries TRBV5-1 and TRBJ2-5, with TRBD2 as a possible D gene (6 bases). The last part of the DNA fits TRBJ2-7 better; the J call may be wrong. CDR1 and CDR2 (germline): SGHRS, YFSETQ. This CDR3 is 14 amino acids long. The CDR3 region has the DNA TGCGCCAGCAGCGGGGACTCCATCTCCTGCGAGCAGTACTTC. It encodes CASSGDSISCEQYF.

The gene calls are TRBV28 and TRBJ2-1; D is perhaps TRBD2 (6 bases). Germline V gene lookup returns CDR1 MDHEN and CDR2 SYDVKM. The V and J ends lost 7 bases and 2 bases respectively, with 15 bases between them. This CDR3 is 15 amino acids long. The CDR3 reads CASKPGGPTYNEQFF. In DNA form, the CDR3 reads TGTGCCAGCAAACCAGGAGGGCCTACCTACAATGAGCAGTTCTTC.

V gene TRBV3-1 combines with J gene TRBJ2-5, with 7 bases matching TRBD2. The J call may be incorrect, as the DNA end agrees better with TRBJ2-7. This CDR3 contains 16 residues. The germline gives CDR1 LGHDT, CDR2 YNNKEL (reference sequence). CDR3 nucleotide sequence: TGTGCCAGCAGCCAAGGAAAGGGACTACTCCTATCCGAGCAGTACTTC. This encodes CASSQGKGLLLSEQYF.

This clonotype was seen a handful of times. In nucleotides, the CDR3 is TGTGCCAGCAGCCAACATAGGGTCAATCAGCCCCAGCATTTT. Residues: CASSQHRVNQPQHF. This chain connects TRBV16 to TRBJ1-5; D gene uncertain. V lost 2 bases and J lost 3, with 8 bases in between. This CDR3 contains 14 residues. The germline gives CDR1 KGHSY, CDR2 FQNENV.

The CDR3: CASSIRTSGMGYNEQFF. The DNA of the CDR3 is TGTGCCAGCAGTATCCGGACTAGCGGGATGGGGTACAATGAGCAGTTCTTC. This chain links TRBV27 with TRBJ2-1, with 12 bases identical to TRBD2. The CDR3 totals 17 residues. From germline, CDR1 is MNHEY and CDR2 SMNVEV (reference sequence). Trimming at V came to 5 bases and at J to 4 bases, leaving 9 bases not matched to a gene.